These 7 T cell receptor beta chains were sequenced from one sample in a study of shared clonotypes between healthy human individuals (TCRdb year 2020). To prepare the library, the immunoSEQ multiplex PCR assay was applied. Imported from immuneACCESS, the table was reduced by TCRdb to in-frame sequences with V and J called. These copies leave out some clones; in studies compared against another copy, an unresolved V gene accounts for under half, and the cause of the remainder is not known. Across this sample there are some 1,100,000 clones, with about four fifths seen only once. Roughly 0.56% of the sample belongs to the ten largest clones. The sample was memory CD4+ T cells from PBMCs. The meaning of the sample's cell subset or site label: CD45RA-negative fraction. The receptors derive from a man younger than 35 in good health. Some clones in this sample may be carry-over from other donors' samples.

J is TRBJ2-5 and V is TRBV5-1; D remains unclear. CDR1 is SGHRS, CDR2 YFSETQ, per germline. With 1 base removed from V and 1 base from J, the gap between germline ends came to 8 bases. The CDR3 contains 14 residues. In DNA form, the CDR3 reads TGCGCCAGCAGCTTGTCCCAACCCCAAGAGACCCAGTACTTC. It translates to CASSLSQPQETQYF.

The CDR3 loop reads CASRRDREGEQYF. CDR3 nucleotides: TGCGCCAGCAGACGGGACAGGGAAGGGGAGCAGTACTTC. This sequence joins TRBV5-1 and TRBJ2-7; the match to TRBD1 covers 9 bases. Germline V gene data show CDR1 as SGHRS and CDR2 as YFSETQ. The CDR3 contains 13 residues. V gave up 5 bases and J gave up 7 bases; unmatched junction bases: 7.

The chain links TRBV28 to TRBJ1-2; possibly TRBD1 for D (6 bases). V was cut by 8 bases and J by 7 bases, with 20 bases left in between. This CDR3 has 14 residues. Germline-derived CDR1 and CDR2 are MDHEN and SYDVKM. CDR3 region: CASDREARGFGYTF. The CDR3 bases are TGTGCCAGCGATAGGGAGGCCAGGGGCTTTGGCTACACCTTC.

The CDR3 spells CASSRTSGETQYF. CDR3 DNA: TGTGCCAGCAGCAGGACTAGCGGGGAGACCCAGTACTTC. The gene calls are TRBV7-9 and TRBJ2-5; TRBD2 matches 11 bases. CDR3 length: 13 residues. Germline CDR1 is SEHNR and CDR2 is FQNEAQ (reference sequence). The J segment lost 5 bases and the V segment lost 5 bases, leaving 1 base of the junction unmatched.

This clone has more than one count but fewer than ten. The chain carries TRBV2 and TRBJ2-2; a possible D gene is TRBD1 (6 bases). This CDR3 is built from 15 residues. Germline loops: CDR1 SNHLY, CDR2 FYNNEI. V lost 4 bases and J 0 bases, leaving 9 bases between the germline ends. CDR3 in DNA: TGTGCCAGCAGTGTGGGACACCCGAACACCGGGGAGCTGTTTTTT. Translating gives CASSVGHPNTGELFF.

Concerning this clone: Other DNA sequences in the sample encode the same CDR3. V and J are TRBV27 and TRBJ1-1; D possibly corresponds to TRBD1 (6 bases). The V gene's germline CDR1 is MNHEY and CDR2 SMNVEV (reference sequence). This CDR3 spans 12 amino acids. The germline V and J ends were trimmed by 8 bases and 2 bases, with 9 bases remaining between them. The CDR3 here is CASRRGNTEAFF. The CDR3 DNA follows: TGTGCCAGCCGCAGGGGCAACACTGAAGCTTTCTTT.

This chain links TRBV7-2 with TRBJ2-7; D is tentatively TRBD1 or TRBD2 (5 bases each). CDR3 size: 13 residues. Germline values: CDR1 SGHTA, CDR2 FQGNSA. V was shortened by 8 bases and J by 3 bases, with 14 bases between the two germline ends. CDR3 residues: CASGDLRNYEQYF. The CDR3 region has the DNA TGTGCCAGCGGGGACCTACGGAACTACGAGCAGTACTTC.